This TCR beta chain is from a study of cytomegalovirus exposure and HLA in healthy donors. The wider study: Drawn from HLA-typed donors, tens of millions of unique TCRs were held in an early data release.

The CDR3 runs 12 residues. Trimming stripped 2 bases from V and 6 bases from J, with 7 bases between. Germline lookup yields CDR1 MDHEN and CDR2 SYDVKM. PCR involved 60 Vbeta and 13 Jbeta primers. Clones were sequenced by immunoSEQ multiplex PCR, and TCRdb holds only the in-frame ones, with some missing. The sample has some 160,000 clones, approximately 78% seen once. The TCR sequence derives from a woman aged 40 to 50 in good health and CMV-seropositive. V is TRBV28 and J is TRBJ1-1; D gene unclear. The material sequenced was PBMCs. The CDR3 nucleotides read TGTGCCAGCAGTTTAAGGAGGGCTGAAGCTTTCTTT. As protein: CASSLRRAEAFF.